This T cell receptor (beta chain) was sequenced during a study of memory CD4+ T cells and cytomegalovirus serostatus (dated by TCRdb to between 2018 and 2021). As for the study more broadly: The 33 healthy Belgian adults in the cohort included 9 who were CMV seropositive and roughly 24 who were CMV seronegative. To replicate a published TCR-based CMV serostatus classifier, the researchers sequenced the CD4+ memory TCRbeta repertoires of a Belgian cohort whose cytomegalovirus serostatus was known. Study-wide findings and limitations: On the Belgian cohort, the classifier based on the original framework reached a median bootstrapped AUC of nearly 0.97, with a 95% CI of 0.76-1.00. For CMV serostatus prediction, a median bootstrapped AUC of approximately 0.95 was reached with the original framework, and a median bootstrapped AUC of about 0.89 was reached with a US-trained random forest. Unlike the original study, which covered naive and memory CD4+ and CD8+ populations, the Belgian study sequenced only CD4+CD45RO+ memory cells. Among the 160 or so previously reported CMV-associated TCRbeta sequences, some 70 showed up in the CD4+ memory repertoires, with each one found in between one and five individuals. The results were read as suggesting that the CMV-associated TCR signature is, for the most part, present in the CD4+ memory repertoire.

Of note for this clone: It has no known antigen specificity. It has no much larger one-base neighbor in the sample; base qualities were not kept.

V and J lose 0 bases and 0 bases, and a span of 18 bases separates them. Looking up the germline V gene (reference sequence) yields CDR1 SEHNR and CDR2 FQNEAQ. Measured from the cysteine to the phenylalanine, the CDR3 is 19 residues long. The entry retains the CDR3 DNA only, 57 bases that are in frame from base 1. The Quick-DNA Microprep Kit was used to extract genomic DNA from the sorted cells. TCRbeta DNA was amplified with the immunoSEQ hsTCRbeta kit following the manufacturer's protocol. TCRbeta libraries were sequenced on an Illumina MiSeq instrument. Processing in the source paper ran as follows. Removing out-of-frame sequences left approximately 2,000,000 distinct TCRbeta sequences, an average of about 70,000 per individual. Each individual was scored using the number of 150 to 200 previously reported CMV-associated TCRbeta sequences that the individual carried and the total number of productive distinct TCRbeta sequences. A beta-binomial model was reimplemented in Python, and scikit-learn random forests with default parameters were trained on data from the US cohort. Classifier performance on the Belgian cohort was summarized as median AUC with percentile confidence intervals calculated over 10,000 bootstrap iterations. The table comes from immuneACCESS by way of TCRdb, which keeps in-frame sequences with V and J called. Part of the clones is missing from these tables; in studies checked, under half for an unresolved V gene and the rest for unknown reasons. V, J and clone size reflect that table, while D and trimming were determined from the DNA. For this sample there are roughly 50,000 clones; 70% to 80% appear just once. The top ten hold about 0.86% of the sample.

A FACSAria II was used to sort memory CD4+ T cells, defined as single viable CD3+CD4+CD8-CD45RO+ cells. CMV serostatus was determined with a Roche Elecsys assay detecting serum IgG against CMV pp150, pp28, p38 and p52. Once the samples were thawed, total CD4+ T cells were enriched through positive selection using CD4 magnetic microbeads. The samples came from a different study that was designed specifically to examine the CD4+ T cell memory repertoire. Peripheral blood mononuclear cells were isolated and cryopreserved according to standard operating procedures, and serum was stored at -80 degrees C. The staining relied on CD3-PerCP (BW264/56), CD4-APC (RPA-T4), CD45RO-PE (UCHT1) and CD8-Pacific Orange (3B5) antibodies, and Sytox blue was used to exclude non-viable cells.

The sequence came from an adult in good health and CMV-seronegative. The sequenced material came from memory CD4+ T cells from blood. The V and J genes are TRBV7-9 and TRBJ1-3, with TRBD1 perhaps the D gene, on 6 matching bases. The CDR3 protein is CASSLAPRGAAYSGNTIYF. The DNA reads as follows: TGTGCCAGCAGCTTAGCGCCTCGGGGGGCCGCTTACTCTGGAAACACCATATATTTT. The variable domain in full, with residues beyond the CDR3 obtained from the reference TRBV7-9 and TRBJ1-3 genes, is DTGVSQNPRHKITKRGQNVTFRCDPISEHNRLYWYRQTLGQGPEFLTYFQNEAQLEKSRLLSDRFSAERPKGSFSTLEIQRTEQGDSAMYLCASSLAPRGAAYSGNTIYFGEGSWLTVV.